This T cell receptor beta chain was sequenced for a study of beta chain features in type 1 diabetes. Deletions cut 6 bases from V and 8 bases from J, with 10 bases between. The CDR3 length is 11 residues. Germline lookup yields CDR1 MNHEY and CDR2 SVGAGI. Whole-study findings and limits: The study found that naive, central memory and Treg TCRB repertoires appeared more similar in patients than in healthy donors. PCR, the amplification step, might favor shorter templates, equally in patients and controls. cDNA sequencing could over-represent cells with high TCR expression.

Expressed TCRB transcripts were sequenced because the entire RNA isolate underwent reverse transcription. Clones were read by immunoSEQ multiplex PCR, and TCRdb kept only the in-frame ones, dropping some. This sample has 350,000 to 450,000 clones; less than 15% occur once, and the top ten carry around 0.02%. As for this clone: Its antigen is not known.

Every single donor gave one heparinised blood draw, and these averaged around 0.12 L. This TCR derives from a woman aged 18-29 years in good health. The sequencing input was naive CD4+ T cells from blood. This chain links TRBV6-5 with TRBJ1-2, with D possibly TRBD1 on 5 matching bases. The CDR3 sequence is CASRERGGYTF. The DNA of the CDR3 is TGTGCCAGCAGGGAACGGGGGGGCTACACCTTC.